What follows is one T cell receptor beta chain and its context. Its antigen is not known. The sample comes from a study of beta chain features in type 1 diabetes. Whole-study findings and limits: Researchers cautioned that cDNA sequencing could over-represent cells with high TCR expression. Type 1 diabetes patients had TCRB CDR3s that were shorter (moderately but significantly so) in all four CD4+ subsets. Although PCR might favor shorter templates, it would do so equally in patients and controls.

Germline loops: CDR1 SGHTA, CDR2 FQGNSA. The CDR3 covers 15 residues. Trimming took off 1 base at V and 12 bases at J, with 16 bases between the two ends. Investigators reverse transcribed all isolated RNA, so they sequenced expressed TCRB transcripts. The assay was immunoSEQ multiplex PCR, and TCRdb's table has in-frame clones only and misses some. The sample consists of a few hundred thousand clones, approximately 12% of them appearing once. This chain links TRBV7-2 with TRBJ1-6; D uncertain. This TCR derives from a woman aged 18-30 years with type 1 diabetes. Sample: naive CD4+ T cells from blood. For the CDR3, the DNA is TGTGCCAGCAGCTTAGGGCAGGTGATGCTTCAACCCCTCCACTTT. Translated, it gives CASSLGQVMLQPLHF.